This entry concerns a single T cell receptor (beta chain). The data belong to a study of T cell responses to AZD1222 COVID-19 vaccine. The CDR3 spans 11 residues. V was trimmed by 1 base and J by 6 bases, leaving 4 bases between them. Produced via immunoSEQ multiplex PCR; TCRdb's table is partial and in-frame only. The table lists 100,000 to 120,000 clones, about 94% of them singletons. This TCR came from an adult who received the AZD1222 COVID-19 vaccine. Sequenced here: peripheral blood, sampled 28 days after the second AZD1222 dose. V is TRBV12-3 or TRBV12-4 and J is TRBJ2-7; D gene uncertain. The DNA of the CDR3 is TGTGCCAGCAGTTTAGGGCTCGAGCAGTACTTC. It yields the protein CASSLGLEQYF.